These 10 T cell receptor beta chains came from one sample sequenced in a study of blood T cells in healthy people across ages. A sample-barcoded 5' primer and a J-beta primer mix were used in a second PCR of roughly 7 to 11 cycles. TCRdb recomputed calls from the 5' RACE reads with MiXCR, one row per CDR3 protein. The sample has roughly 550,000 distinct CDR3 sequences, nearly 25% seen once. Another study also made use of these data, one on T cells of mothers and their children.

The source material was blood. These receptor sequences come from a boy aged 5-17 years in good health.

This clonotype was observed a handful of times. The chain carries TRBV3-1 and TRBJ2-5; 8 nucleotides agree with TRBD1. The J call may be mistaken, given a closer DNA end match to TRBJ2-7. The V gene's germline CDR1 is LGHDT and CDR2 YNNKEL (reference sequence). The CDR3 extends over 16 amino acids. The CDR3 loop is CASSQDFGQGAHEQYF. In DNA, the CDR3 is TGTGCCAGCAGCCAAGATTTCGGGCAGGGGGCCCACGAGCAGTACTTC.

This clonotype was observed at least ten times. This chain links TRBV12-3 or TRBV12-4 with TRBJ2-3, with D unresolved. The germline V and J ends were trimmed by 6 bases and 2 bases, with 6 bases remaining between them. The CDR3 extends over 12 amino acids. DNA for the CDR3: TGTGCCAGCAGCCCCTTCACAGATACGCAGTATTTT. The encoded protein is CASSPFTDTQYF.

CDR3 DNA sequence: TGTGCCATCAGTGAGTTGGCAGACTACAGCACAGATACGCAGTATTTT. Translation: CAISELADYSTDTQYF. The J gene is TRBJ2-3, the V gene TRBV10-3; D perhaps matches TRBD2 (5 bases). From germline, CDR1 is ENHRY and CDR2 SYGVKD. V was cut by 1 base and J by 0 bases, with 11 bases left in between. CDR3 size: 16 residues.

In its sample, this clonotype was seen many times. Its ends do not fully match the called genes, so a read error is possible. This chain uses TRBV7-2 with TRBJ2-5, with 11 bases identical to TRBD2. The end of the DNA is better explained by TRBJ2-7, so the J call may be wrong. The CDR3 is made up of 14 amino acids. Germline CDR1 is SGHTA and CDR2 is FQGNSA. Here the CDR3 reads CASSLAGGTYEQYF. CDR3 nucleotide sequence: TGTGCCAGCAGTTTAGCGGGGGGGACCTACGAGCAGTACTTC.

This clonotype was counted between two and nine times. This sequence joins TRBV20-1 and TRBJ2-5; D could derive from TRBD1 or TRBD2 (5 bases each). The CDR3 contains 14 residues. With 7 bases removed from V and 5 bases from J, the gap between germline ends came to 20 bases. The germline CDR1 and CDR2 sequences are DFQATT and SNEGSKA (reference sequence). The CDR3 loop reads CSVGDLLGHETQYF. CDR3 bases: TGCAGTGTGGGGGACCTATTGGGGCACGAGACCCAGTACTTC.

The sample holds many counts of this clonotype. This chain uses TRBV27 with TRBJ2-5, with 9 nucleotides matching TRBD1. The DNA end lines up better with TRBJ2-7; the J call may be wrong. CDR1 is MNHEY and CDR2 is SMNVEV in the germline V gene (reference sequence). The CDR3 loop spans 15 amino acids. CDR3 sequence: CASSLGTGPTYEQYF. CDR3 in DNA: TGTGCCAGCAGTTTAGGGACAGGGCCCACCTACGAGCAGTACTTC.

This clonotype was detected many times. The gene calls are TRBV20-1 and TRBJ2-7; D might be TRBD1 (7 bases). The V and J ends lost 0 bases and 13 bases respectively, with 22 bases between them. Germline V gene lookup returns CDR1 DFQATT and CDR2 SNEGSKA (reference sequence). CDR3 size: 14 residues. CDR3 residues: CSAREGGSFGTVYF. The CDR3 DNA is TGCAGTGCTAGAGAGGGGGGATCGTTTGGGACAGTCTACTTC.

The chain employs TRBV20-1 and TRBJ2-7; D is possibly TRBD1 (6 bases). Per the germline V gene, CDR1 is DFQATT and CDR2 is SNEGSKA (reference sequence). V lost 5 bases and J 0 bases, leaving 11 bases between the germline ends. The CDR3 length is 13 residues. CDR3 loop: CSALTGSSYEQYF. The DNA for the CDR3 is TGCAGTGCTCTCACAGGGAGCTCCTACGAGCAGTACTTC.

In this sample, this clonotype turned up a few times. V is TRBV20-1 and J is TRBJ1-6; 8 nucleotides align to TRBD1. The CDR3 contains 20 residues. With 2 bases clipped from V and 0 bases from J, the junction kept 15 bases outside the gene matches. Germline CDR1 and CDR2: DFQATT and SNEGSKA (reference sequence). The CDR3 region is CSARFETGTGLTSYNSPLHF. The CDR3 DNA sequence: TGCAGTGCTAGATTCGAAACCGGGACAGGATTAACCTCCTATAATTCACCCCTCCACTTT.

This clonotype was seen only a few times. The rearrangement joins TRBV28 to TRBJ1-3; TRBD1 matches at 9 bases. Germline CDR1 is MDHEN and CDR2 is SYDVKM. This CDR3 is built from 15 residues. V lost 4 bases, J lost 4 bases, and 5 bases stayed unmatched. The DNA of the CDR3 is TGTGCCAGCAGTTACAGGGGGCTAGGGGGAAACACCATATATTTT. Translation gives CASSYRGLGGNTIYF.